Ten or more counts support the clone carrying this T cell receptor (beta chain). The CDR3 is 16 residues long. Trimming took 4 bases from V and 6 from J; bases not matched to a gene: 11. Germline V gene lookup returns CDR1 LNHNV and CDR2 YYDKDF (reference sequence). The sample originates from a study of blood T cell repertoires in COVID-19. Per the study methods: Amplification of reference gene primers provided the estimated nucleated cell counts. Here immunoSEQ multiplex PCR was the method, and the copy in TCRdb shows in-frame clones only, minus some. That table furnishes V, J and clone size, whereas the DNA furnished D and trimming. Counted here are about 310,000 clones, more than 85% occurring once; the ten biggest clones make up 1.3%.

This clonotype was obtained from a man in his 70s with acute or convalescent COVID-19. V gene TRBV15 combines with J gene TRBJ1-4, with TRBD1 identical over 7 bases. Sequences were obtained from peripheral blood. CDR3 nucleotides: TGTGCCACCAGCATTCTAAAGGGGGCTCGGGATGAAAAACTGTTTTTT. Its translation is CATSILKGARDEKLFF.